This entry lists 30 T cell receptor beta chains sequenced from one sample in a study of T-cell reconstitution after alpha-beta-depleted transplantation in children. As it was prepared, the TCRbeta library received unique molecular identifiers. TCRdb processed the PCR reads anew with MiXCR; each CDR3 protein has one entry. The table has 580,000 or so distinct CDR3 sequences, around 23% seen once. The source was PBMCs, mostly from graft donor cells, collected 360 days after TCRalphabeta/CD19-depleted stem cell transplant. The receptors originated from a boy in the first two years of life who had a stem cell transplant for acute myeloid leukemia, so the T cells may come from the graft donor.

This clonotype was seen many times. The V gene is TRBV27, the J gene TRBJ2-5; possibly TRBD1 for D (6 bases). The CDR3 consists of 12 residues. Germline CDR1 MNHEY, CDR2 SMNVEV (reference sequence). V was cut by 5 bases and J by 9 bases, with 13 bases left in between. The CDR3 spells CASSGGGMAQYF. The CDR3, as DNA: TGTGCCAGCAGTGGGGGCGGAATGGCCCAGTACTTC.

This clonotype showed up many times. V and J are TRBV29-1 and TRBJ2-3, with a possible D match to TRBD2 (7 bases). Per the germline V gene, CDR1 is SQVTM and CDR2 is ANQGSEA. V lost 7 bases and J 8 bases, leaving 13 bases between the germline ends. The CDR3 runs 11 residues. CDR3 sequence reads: CSAEGGATQYF. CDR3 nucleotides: TGCAGCGCCGAGGGGGGGGCTACGCAGTATTTT.

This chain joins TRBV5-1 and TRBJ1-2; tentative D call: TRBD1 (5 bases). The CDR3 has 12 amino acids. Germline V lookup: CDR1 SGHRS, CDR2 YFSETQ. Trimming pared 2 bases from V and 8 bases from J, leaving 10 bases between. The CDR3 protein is CASSFPGNGYTF. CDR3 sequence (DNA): TGCGCCAGCAGCTTTCCAGGGAACGGCTACACCTTC.

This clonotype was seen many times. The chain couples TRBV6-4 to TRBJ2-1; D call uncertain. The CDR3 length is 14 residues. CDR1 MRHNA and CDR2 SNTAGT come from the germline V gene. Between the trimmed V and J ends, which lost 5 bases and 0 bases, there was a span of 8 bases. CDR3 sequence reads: CASSLGFSYNEQFF. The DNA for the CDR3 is TGTGCCAGCAGTCTCGGGTTCTCCTACAATGAGCAGTTCTTC.

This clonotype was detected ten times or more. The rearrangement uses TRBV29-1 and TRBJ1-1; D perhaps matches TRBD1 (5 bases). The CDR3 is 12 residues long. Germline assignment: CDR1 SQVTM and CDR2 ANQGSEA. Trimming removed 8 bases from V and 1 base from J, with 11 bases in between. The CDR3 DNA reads TGCAGCACGGGACGGACGAACACTGAAGCTTTCTTT. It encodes CSTGRTNTEAFF.

Here the CDR3 reads CASSSLGDGGTDTQYF. The CDR3 region has the DNA TGTGCCAGCAGCTCATTGGGGGACGGGGGGACAGATACGCAGTATTTT. The rearrangement joins TRBV13 to TRBJ2-3; 7 bases are shared with TRBD2. The CDR3 covers 16 residues. CDR1 and CDR2 (germline): PRHDT, FYEKMQ (reference sequence). Unmatched junction bases numbered 10, after V lost 4 bases and J lost 3 bases.

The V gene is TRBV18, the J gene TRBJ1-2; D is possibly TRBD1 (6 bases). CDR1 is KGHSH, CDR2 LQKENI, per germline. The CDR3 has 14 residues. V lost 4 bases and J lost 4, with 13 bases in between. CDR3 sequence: CASSQEQGGYGYTF. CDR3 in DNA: TGTGCCAGCTCACAGGAACAGGGAGGCTATGGCTACACCTTC.

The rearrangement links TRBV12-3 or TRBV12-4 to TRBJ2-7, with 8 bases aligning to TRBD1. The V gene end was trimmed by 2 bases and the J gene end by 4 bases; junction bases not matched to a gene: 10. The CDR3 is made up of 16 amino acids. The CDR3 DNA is TGTGCCAGCAGTTTACAACCGGGACAGGAGACTTACGAGCAGTACTTC. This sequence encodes CASSLQPGQETYEQYF.

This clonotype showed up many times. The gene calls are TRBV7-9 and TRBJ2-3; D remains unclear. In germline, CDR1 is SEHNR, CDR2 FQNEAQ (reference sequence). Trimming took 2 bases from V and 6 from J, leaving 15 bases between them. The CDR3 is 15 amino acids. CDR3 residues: CASSLISPVHDTQYF. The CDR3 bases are TGTGCCAGCAGCTTAATTTCTCCAGTCCACGATACGCAGTATTTT.

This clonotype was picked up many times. This CDR3 reads CSATEGETQYF. In DNA form, the CDR3 reads TGCAGTGCTACAGAGGGCGAGACCCAGTACTTC. The chain employs TRBV20-1 and TRBJ2-5; D might be TRBD2 (5 bases). Trimming removed 4 bases from V and 5 bases from J, with 8 bases in between. The CDR3 is 11 amino acids. Germline CDR1 is DFQATT and CDR2 is SNEGSKA (reference sequence).

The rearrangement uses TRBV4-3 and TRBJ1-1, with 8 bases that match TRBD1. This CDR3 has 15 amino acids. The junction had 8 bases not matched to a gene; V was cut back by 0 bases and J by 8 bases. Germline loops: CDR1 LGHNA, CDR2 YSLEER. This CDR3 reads CASSQDLVGQVEAFF. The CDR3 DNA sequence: TGCGCCAGCAGCCAAGATCTCGTGGGACAGGTAGAAGCTTTCTTT.

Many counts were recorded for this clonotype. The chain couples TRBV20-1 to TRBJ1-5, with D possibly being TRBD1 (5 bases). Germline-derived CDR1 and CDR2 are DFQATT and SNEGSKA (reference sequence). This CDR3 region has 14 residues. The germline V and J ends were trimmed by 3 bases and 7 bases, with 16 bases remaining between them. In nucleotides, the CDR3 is TGCAGTGCTAGTAGGGGCTCCGACACCCAGCCCCAGCATTTT. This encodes CSASRGSDTQPQHF.

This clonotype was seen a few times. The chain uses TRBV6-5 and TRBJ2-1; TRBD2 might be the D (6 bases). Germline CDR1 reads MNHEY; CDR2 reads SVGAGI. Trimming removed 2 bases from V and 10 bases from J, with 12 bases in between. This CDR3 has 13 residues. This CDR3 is CASSYGLLTEQFF. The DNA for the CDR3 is TGTGCCAGCAGTTACGGACTACTAACCGAGCAGTTCTTC.

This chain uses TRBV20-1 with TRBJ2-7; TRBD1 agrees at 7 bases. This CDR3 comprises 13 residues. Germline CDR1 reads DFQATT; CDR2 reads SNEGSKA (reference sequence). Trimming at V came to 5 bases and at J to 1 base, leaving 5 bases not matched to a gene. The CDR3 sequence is CSAGRDSSYEQYF. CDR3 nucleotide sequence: TGCAGTGCTGGCCGGGACAGTTCCTACGAGCAGTACTTC.

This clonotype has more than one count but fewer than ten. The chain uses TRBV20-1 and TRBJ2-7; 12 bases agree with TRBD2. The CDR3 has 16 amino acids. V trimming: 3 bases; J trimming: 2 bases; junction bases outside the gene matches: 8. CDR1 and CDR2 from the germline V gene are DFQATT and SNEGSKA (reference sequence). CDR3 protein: CSASNPLAGGTYEQYF. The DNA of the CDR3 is TGCAGTGCTAGCAACCCACTAGCGGGGGGCACCTACGAGCAGTACTTC.

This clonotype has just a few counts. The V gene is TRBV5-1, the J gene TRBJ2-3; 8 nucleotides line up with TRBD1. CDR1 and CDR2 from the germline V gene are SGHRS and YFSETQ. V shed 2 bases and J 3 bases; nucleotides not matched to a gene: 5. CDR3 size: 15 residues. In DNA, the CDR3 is TGCGCCAGCAGCTTCCAGGGGGCGCCGACAGATACGCAGTATTTT. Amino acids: CASSFQGAPTDTQYF.

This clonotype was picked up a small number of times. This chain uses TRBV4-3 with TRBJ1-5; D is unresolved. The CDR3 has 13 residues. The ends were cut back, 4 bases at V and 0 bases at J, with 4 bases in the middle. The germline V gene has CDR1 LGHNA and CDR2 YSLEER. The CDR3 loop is CASSLFSNQPQHF. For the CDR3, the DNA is TGCGCCAGCAGCCTCTTTAGCAATCAGCCCCAGCATTTT.

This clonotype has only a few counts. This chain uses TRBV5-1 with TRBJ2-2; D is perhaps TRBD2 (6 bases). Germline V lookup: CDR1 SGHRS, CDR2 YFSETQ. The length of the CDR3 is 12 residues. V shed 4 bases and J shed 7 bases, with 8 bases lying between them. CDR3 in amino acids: CASSAEGGELFF. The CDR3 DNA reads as TGCGCCAGCAGCGCGGAGGGCGGGGAGCTGTTTTTT.

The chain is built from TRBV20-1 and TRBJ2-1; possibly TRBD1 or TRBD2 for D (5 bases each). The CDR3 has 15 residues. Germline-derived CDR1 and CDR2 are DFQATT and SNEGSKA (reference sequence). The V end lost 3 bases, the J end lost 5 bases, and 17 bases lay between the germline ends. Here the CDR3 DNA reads TGCAGTGCTAGGGCCCCCGGGACGAGGGACAATGAGCAGTTCTTC. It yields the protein CSARAPGTRDNEQFF.

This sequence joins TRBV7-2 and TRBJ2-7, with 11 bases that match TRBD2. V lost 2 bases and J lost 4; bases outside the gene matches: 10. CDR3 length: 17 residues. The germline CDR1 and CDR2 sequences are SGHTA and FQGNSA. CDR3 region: CASSLRNSGGAAYEQYF. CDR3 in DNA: TGTGCCAGCAGCTTAAGGAATAGCGGGGGGGCGGCGTACGAGCAGTACTTC.

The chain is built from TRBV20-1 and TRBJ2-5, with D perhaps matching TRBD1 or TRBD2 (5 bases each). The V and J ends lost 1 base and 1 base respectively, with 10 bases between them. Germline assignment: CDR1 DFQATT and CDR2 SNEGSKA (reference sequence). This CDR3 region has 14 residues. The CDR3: CSARGDALQETQYF. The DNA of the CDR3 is TGCAGTGCTAGAGGGGACGCCCTCCAAGAGACCCAGTACTTC.

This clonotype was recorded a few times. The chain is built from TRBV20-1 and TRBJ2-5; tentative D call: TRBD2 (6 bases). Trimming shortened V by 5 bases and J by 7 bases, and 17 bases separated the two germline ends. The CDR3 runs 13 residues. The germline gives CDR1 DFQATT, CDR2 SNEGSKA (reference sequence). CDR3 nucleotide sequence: TGCAGTGCTCCGCTAGCGAATCGGGGGACCCAGTACTTC. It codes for CSAPLANRGTQYF.

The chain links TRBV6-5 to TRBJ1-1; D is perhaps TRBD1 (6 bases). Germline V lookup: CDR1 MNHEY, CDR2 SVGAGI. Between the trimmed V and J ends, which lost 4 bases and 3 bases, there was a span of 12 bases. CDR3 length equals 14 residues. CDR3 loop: CASSLQGWDTEAFF. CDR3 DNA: TGTGCCAGCAGTTTACAGGGTTGGGACACTGAAGCTTTCTTT.

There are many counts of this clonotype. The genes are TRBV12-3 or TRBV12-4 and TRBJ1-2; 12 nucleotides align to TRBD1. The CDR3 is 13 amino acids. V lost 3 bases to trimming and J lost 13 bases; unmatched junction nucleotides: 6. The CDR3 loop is CASSFPGQGAFTF. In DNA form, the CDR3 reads TGTGCCAGCAGTTTCCCGGGACAGGGGGCCTTCACCTTC.

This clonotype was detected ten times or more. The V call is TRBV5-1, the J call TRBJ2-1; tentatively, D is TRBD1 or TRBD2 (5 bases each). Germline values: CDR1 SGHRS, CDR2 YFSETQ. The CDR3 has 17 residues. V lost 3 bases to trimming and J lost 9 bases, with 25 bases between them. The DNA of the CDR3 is TGCGCCAGCAGCTCACTAATAACCCAAGGAGGAAGGGGTGAGCAGTTCTTC. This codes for CASSSLITQGGRGEQFF.

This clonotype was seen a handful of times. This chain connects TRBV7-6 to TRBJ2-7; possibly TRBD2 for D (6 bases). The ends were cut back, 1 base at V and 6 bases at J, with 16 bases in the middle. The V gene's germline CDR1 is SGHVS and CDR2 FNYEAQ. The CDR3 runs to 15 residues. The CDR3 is CASSLGATSTFEQYF. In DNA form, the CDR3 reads TGTGCCAGCAGCTTAGGGGCGACTAGTACTTTCGAGCAGTACTTC.

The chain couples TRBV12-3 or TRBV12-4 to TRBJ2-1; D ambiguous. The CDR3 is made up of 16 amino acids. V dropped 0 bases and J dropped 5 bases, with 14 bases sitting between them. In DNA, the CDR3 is TGTGCCAGCAGTTTAGCGGCGCAGGTCCTAAACAATGAGCAGTTCTTC. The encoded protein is CASSLAAQVLNNEQFF.

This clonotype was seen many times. CDR3 DNA sequence: TGTGCCAGCAGTTTCGGGTTAGCGGGGCTTGGGTACAATGAGCAGTTCTTC. Translating gives CASSFGLAGLGYNEQFF. This sequence joins TRBV12-3 or TRBV12-4 and TRBJ2-1, with 8 bases fitting TRBD2. This CDR3 comprises 17 residues. V shed 3 bases, J shed 4 bases, and the junction held 11 bases outside the gene matches.

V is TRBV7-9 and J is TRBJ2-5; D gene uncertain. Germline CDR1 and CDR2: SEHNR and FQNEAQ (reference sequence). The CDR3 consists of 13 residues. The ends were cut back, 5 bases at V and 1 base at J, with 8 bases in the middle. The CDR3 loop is CASSGPTQETQYF. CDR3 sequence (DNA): TGTGCCAGCAGCGGACCGACCCAAGAGACCCAGTACTTC.

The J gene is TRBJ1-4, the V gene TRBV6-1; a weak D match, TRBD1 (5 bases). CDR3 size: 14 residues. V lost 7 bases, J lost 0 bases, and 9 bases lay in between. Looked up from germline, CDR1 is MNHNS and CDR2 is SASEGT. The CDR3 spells CASKQVATNEKLFF. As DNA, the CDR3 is TGTGCCAGCAAACAGGTTGCAACTAATGAAAAACTGTTTTTT.